This passage covers 28 T cell receptor beta chains from one sample sequenced in a study of T cells in Graves' hyperthyroidism and ophthalmopathy (dated 2019 in TCRdb). Receptor amplification or capture employed multiplex PCR. TCRdb lists the instrument as Illumina HiSeq 2000. TCR beta CDR3 regions were amplified from RNA transcripts. The first round of RT-PCR for the TCR CDR3 was performed with the HTBI primer set and the Qiagen OneStep RT-PCR kit. In TCRdb, the public reads were trimmed at Q25 with fastp and aligned with MiXCR, with productive beta chains retained. Duplicate CDR3 protein sequences are folded into a single record with the most common DNA and genes. This sample holds some 300,000 distinct CDR3 sequences; roughly 13% were observed only once. The leading ten clones occupy roughly 7.7% of the sample. Sequencing was carried out using blood. The receptor set was obtained from a woman aged 40 to 49 with Graves' hyperthyroidism.

This clonotype has more than one count but fewer than ten. The V and J genes are TRBV27 and TRBJ2-3, with D tentatively TRBD1 (5 bases). V was clipped by 3 bases and J by 4 bases, with 8 bases between them. The CDR3 has 13 residues. CDR1 and CDR2 from the germline V gene are MNHEY and SMNVEV (reference sequence). CDR3 bases: TGTGCCAGCAGTTTTACAGGACCAGATACGCAGTATTTT. It codes for CASSFTGPDTQYF.

This clonotype was observed at least ten times. V usage is TRBV20-1 and J usage is TRBJ2-7; 7 nucleotides agree with TRBD1. V was clipped by 5 bases and J by 3 bases; unmatched bases: 4. From germline, CDR1 is DFQATT and CDR2 SNEGSKA (reference sequence). This CDR3 has 12 amino acids. CDR3 sequence: CSALRDSYEQYF. Written as DNA, the CDR3 is TGCAGTGCTCTTCGGGACAGCTACGAGCAGTACTTC.

This clonotype was found many times. The chain recombines TRBV7-9 with TRBJ1-4, with 11 bases that match TRBD1. The trim removed 5 bases at V and 0 bases at J, leaving 8 bases unmatched. Germline CDR1 reads SEHNR; CDR2 reads FQNEAQ (reference sequence). The length of the CDR3 is 18 residues. The CDR3 spells CASSPDRGPESTNEKLFF. Here the CDR3 DNA reads TGTGCCAGCAGCCCGGACAGGGGGCCAGAGTCAACTAATGAAAAACTGTTTTTT.

This clonotype showed up many times. V usage is TRBV11-1 and J usage is TRBJ2-7; unclear D gene. CDR1 SGHAT and CDR2 FQDESV come from the germline V gene (reference sequence). This CDR3 contains 13 residues. Trimming removed 2 bases from V and 1 base from J, with 6 bases in between. The CDR3 reads CASSLMGSYEQYF. Written as DNA, the CDR3 is TGTGCCAGCAGCTTAATGGGGTCCTACGAGCAGTACTTC.

This clonotype was detected many times. The chain links TRBV3-1 to TRBJ1-6; no clear D gene. Germline V CDR1 and CDR2: LGHDT, YNNKEL (reference sequence). CDR3 length: 11 residues. Trimming removed 0 bases at V and 14 bases at J, with 5 bases between. The CDR3, as DNA: TGTGCCAGCAGCCAAGAAGAGACCCTCCACTTT. It translates to CASSQEETLHF. The full variable domain, with the rest looked up from reference TRBV3-1 and TRBJ1-6, is DTAVSQTPKYLVTQMGNDKSIKCEQNLGHDTMYWYKQDSKKFLKIMFSYNNKELIINETVPNRFSPKSPDKAHLNLHINSLELGDSAVYFCASSQEETLHFGNGTRLTVT.

Ten or more counts support this clonotype. The chain links TRBV14 to TRBJ2-1; 9 bases fit TRBD2. Looked up from germline, CDR1 is SGHDN and CDR2 is FVKESK. Trimming cost V 3 bases and J 2 bases; bases outside gene matches: 5. The CDR3 length is 16 residues. The CDR3 region is CASSHETSGPYNEQFF. The CDR3 nucleotides are TGTGCCAGCAGCCACGAGACTAGCGGTCCCTACAATGAGCAGTTCTTC.

This clonotype came up many times. V usage is TRBV7-8 and J usage is TRBJ1-6; D unresolved. Trimming pared 6 bases from V and 7 bases from J, leaving 13 bases between. The CDR3 is made up of 14 amino acids. Per germline, CDR1 SGHVS and CDR2 FQNEAQ. CDR3 loop: CASSRRMGNSPLHF. DNA of the CDR3: TGTGCCAGCAGTCGAAGGATGGGGAATTCACCCCTCCACTTT.

At least ten counts were recorded for this clonotype. V gene TRBV6-1 combines with J gene TRBJ2-7, with D perhaps matching TRBD1 or TRBD2 (5 bases each). Germline V CDR1 and CDR2: MNHNS, SASEGT. The V end lost 8 bases, the J end lost 0 bases, and 17 bases lay between the germline ends. The CDR3 covers 15 residues. The CDR3 loop reads CASGRDPTPSYEQYF. The CDR3 coding sequence is TGTGCCAGCGGCAGGGACCCCACTCCCTCCTACGAGCAGTACTTC.

This clonotype was counted at least ten times. The chain joins TRBV20-1 to TRBJ2-3, with 7 bases aligning to TRBD1. V gave up 6 bases and J gave up 3 bases; unmatched junction bases: 9. The CDR3 totals 14 residues. The germline gives CDR1 DFQATT, CDR2 SNEGSKA (reference sequence). CDR3 amino acids: CSALGDSATDTQYF. CDR3 DNA sequence: TGCAGTGCATTGGGGGACAGCGCGACAGATACGCAGTATTTT.

This clonotype came up many times. The V call is TRBV20-1, the J call TRBJ2-5; perhaps TRBD2 as D (7 bases). The germline V and J ends were trimmed by 6 bases and 5 bases, with 16 bases remaining between them. The CDR3 extends over 13 amino acids. From germline, CDR1 is DFQATT and CDR2 SNEGSKA (reference sequence). For the CDR3, the DNA is TGCAGTGCGTTCGGGGGGCTTGGGGAGACCCAGTACTTC. Translated: CSAFGGLGETQYF.

The rearrangement uses TRBV27 and TRBJ2-3; D is undetermined. Per germline, CDR1 MNHEY and CDR2 SMNVEV (reference sequence). This CDR3 contains 13 residues. V was pared by 7 bases and J by 1 base, with 9 bases between. In nucleotides, the CDR3 is TGTGCCAGCAAGTCATGGGGCACAGATACGCAGTATTTT. Residues: CASKSWGTDTQYF.

This clonotype was seen repeatedly, ten times or more. The J gene is TRBJ1-2, the V gene TRBV13, with D possibly TRBD1 on 6 matching bases. Trimming left V 1 base short and J 6 bases short, with 6 bases between. This CDR3 has 12 residues. Germline assignment: CDR1 PRHDT and CDR2 FYEKMQ (reference sequence). CDR3 bases: TGTGCCAGCAGCTTAGCAGGGGATGGCTACACCTTC. Its translation: CASSLAGDGYTF. The variable domain in full, completed from reference TRBV13 and TRBJ1-2, reads AAGVIQSPRHLIKEKRETATLKCYPIPRHDTVYWYQQGPGQDPQFLISFYEKMQSDKGSIPDRFSAQQFSDYHSELNMSSLELGDSALYFCASSLAGDGYTFGSGTRLTVV.

This clonotype was seen many times. The chain employs TRBV5-5 and TRBJ1-2; 7 bases are a match to TRBD1. The CDR3 length is 13 residues. The germline V gene encodes CDR1 SGHKS and CDR2 YYEKEE (reference sequence). Trimming took 0 bases from V and 5 from J; bases not matched to a gene: 1. The CDR3 is CASSLEGQYGYTF. CDR3 DNA: TGTGCCAGCAGCTTGGAGGGACAGTATGGCTACACCTTC.

This clonotype showed up many times. CDR3 sequence reads: CASSYGPGADGYTF. CDR3 in DNA: TGCGCCAGCAGCTATGGGCCCGGTGCGGATGGCTACACCTTC. This rearrangement joins TRBV5-1 to TRBJ1-2; D not resolved. Germline V gene lookup returns CDR1 SGHRS and CDR2 YFSETQ. V was shortened by 3 bases and J by 6 bases, with 15 bases between the two germline ends. This CDR3 spans 14 amino acids. Supplemented by reference TRBV5-1 and TRBJ1-2, the full variable domain reads KAGVTQTPRYLIKTRGQQVTLSCSPISGHRSVSWYQQTPGQGLQFLFEYFSETQRNKGNFPGRFSGRQFSNSRSEMNVSTLELGDSALYLCASSYGPGADGYTFGSGTRLTVV.

This clonotype appeared many times. The chain is built from TRBV20-1 and TRBJ1-2, with unresolved D. CDR1 and CDR2 from the germline V gene are DFQATT and SNEGSKA (reference sequence). V dropped 0 bases and J dropped 10 bases, with 15 bases sitting between them. The CDR3 is 13 residues long. CDR3 nucleotides: TGCAGTGCTAGAGATCTAGGAAAGGTGCCCTACACCTTC. It yields the protein CSARDLGKVPYTF.

Worth noting for this clonotype: An end of the junction differs from the germline gene, which may be a read error. The chain links TRBV15 to TRBJ2-5; possible D gene TRBD1, 5 bases. The length of the CDR3 is 16 residues. Germline V lookup: CDR1 LNHNV, CDR2 YYDKDF (reference sequence). The CDR3 DNA sequence: TGTGCCACCAGCAAAAATAAACAGGTTAGAAGTGAGACCCAGTGCTTC. It encodes CATSKNKQVRSETQCF.

A few counts support this clonotype. The rearrangement links TRBV20-1 to TRBJ2-1, with D perhaps matching TRBD2 (6 bases). Trimming stripped 3 bases from V and 3 bases from J, with 21 bases between. CDR3 length equals 17 residues. Germline CDR1 is DFQATT and CDR2 is SNEGSKA (reference sequence). The CDR3 nucleotides read TGCAGTGCTAGCTACGGTCTGGCGGGAACAAACTACAATGAGCAGTTCTTC. Translation: CSASYGLAGTNYNEQFF.

In its sample, this clonotype was seen many times. The chain recombines TRBV20-1 with TRBJ2-3; 11 bases agree with TRBD2. CDR3 size: 16 residues. The V gene end was trimmed by 0 bases and the J gene end by 0 bases; junction bases not matched to a gene: 2. Per germline, CDR1 DFQATT and CDR2 SNEGSKA (reference sequence). The CDR3 sequence: CSAREGLAASTDTQYF. The CDR3 bases are TGCAGTGCTAGAGAGGGACTAGCGGCTAGCACAGATACGCAGTATTTT.

The chain carries TRBV2 and TRBJ2-2; D is unclear. This CDR3 has 14 residues. Germline CDR1 SNHLY, CDR2 FYNNEI. The ends were cut back, 3 bases at V and 1 base at J, with 6 bases in the middle. CDR3 sequence reads: CASSEIGNTGELFF. The CDR3 region has the DNA TGTGCCAGCAGTGAGATAGGGAACACCGGGGAGCTGTTTTTT.

This clonotype was recorded at least ten times. J is TRBJ2-1 and V is TRBV7-9; possible D gene TRBD1, 6 bases. Deletions cut 5 bases from V and 0 bases from J, with 11 bases between. Looked up from germline, CDR1 is SEHNR and CDR2 is FQNEAQ (reference sequence). The CDR3 length is 15 residues. CDR3 sequence: CASSRTESSYNEQFF. CDR3 DNA sequence: TGTGCCAGCAGCCGGACAGAGAGCTCCTACAATGAGCAGTTCTTC.

This clonotype has ten or more counts. The chain couples TRBV27 to TRBJ2-4, with 8 bases fitting TRBD1. V lost 6 bases, J lost 9 bases, and 7 bases stayed unmatched. CDR1 MNHEY and CDR2 SMNVEV come from the germline V gene (reference sequence). This CDR3 has 13 residues. DNA of the CDR3: TGTGCCAGCAGCCGCGACAGGGGCGGCATTCAGTACTTC. As protein: CASSRDRGGIQYF.

The rearrangement joins TRBV19 to TRBJ2-7, with 8 bases that match TRBD1. Per germline, CDR1 LNHDA and CDR2 SQIVND (reference sequence). V shed 3 bases, J shed 3 bases, and the junction held 10 bases outside the gene matches. The CDR3 length is 16 residues. DNA for the CDR3: TGTGCCAGTAGTATCCGACCCGGGACAGGTTACTACGAGCAGTACTTC. Translating it yields CASSIRPGTGYYEQYF. The variable domain in full, with the rest retrieved from reference TRBV19 and TRBJ2-7, is DGGITQSPKYLFRKEGQNVTLSCEQNLNHDAMYWYRQDPGQGLRLIYYSQIVNDFQKGDIAEGYSVSREKKESFPLTVTSAQKNPTAFYLCASSIRPGTGYYEQYFGPGTRLTVT.

This clonotype occurred many times. The gene calls are TRBV11-3 and TRBJ2-3; D not certain. V was pared by 5 bases and J by 2 bases, with 11 bases between. The CDR3 consists of 14 residues. Germline V gene lookup returns CDR1 SGHNT and CDR2 YENEEA. The CDR3 DNA follows: TGTGCCAGCAGCATTGGGCAGATCACAGATACGCAGTATTTT. Protein product: CASSIGQITDTQYF.

This rearrangement joins TRBV5-4 to TRBJ2-2; D is perhaps TRBD2 (6 bases). The germline V and J ends were trimmed by 4 bases and 0 bases, with 10 bases remaining between them. The CDR3 length is 15 residues. From germline, CDR1 is SGHNT and CDR2 YYREEE (reference sequence). CDR3 in amino acids: CASSPLAPNTGELFF. DNA for the CDR3: TGTGCCAGCAGCCCGCTAGCGCCGAACACCGGGGAGCTGTTTTTT.

The chain couples TRBV29-1 to TRBJ2-7, with 8 bases aligning to TRBD1. V was clipped by 5 bases and J by 4 bases; unmatched bases: 7. The CDR3 consists of 13 residues. Germline CDR1 reads SQVTM; CDR2 reads ANQGSEA. In nucleotides, the CDR3 is TGCAGCGTTCTAAAGCAGGGGGCGTACGAGCAGTACTTC. It yields the protein CSVLKQGAYEQYF.

This clonotype was detected many times. This chain links TRBV12-5 with TRBJ1-1; no reliable D call. From germline, CDR1 is LGHNT and CDR2 FRNRAP. Trimming shortened V by 6 bases and J by 0 bases, and 5 bases separated the two germline ends. The CDR3 has 12 residues. CDR3 residues: CASGLLNTEAFF. The DNA for the CDR3 is TGTGCTAGTGGCTTGCTGAACACTGAAGCTTTCTTT.

A remark on this clonotype: With a much larger clone just one base away, this may be a read error. This chain links TRBV12-3 or TRBV12-4 with TRBJ2-1, with D uncertain. TRBJ2-7 matches the DNA end more closely, so the J call is doubtful. This CDR3 has 14 amino acids. CDR3 residues: CASSLMSAYNEQYF. CDR3 DNA sequence: TGTGCCAGCAGTTTGATGTCTGCCTACAATGAGCAGTACTTC.

This clonotype was observed many times. The chain carries TRBV3-1 and TRBJ1-5; possibly TRBD1 for D (6 bases). Germline V gives CDR1 LGHDT, CDR2 YNNKEL (reference sequence). The CDR3 contains 13 residues. Trimming left V 3 bases short and J 9 bases short, with 12 bases between. CDR3 nucleotides: TGTGCCAGCAGCCAGGGGGGCCGTGGGCCCCAGCATTTT. Protein product: CASSQGGRGPQHF.